These 21 T cell receptor beta chains originate from one sample sequenced in a study of human T cells and chemical hapten exposure. TCRdb re-analysed the RACE reads in MiXCR, keeping a single row per CDR3 protein. Among fewer than 300,000 distinct CDR3 sequences, approximately 8.6% were seen once, and the ten largest hold 2.3%. The time point: pre-sensitization, week 0. Treatment specified: therapeutic diphenylcyclopropenone sensitization with weekly scalp DPC. The sample was whole blood, taken in connection with sensitization to the hapten diphenylcyclopropenone (DPC). The receptors here all came from a woman aged 40 to 50 with alopecia areata. Some clones in this sample may be carry-over from other donors' samples.

This clonotype was counted only a few times. The genes are TRBV7-2 and TRBJ2-3, with D unresolved. Germline V gene data show CDR1 as SGHTA and CDR2 as FQGNSA. Trimming left V 3 bases short and J 6 bases short, with 16 bases between. The CDR3 has 15 residues. CDR3 nucleotides: TGTGCCAGCAGCTTTGGTTACTCCACCGGGGATACGCAGTATTTT. Its protein product is CASSFGYSTGDTQYF.

Ten or more counts support this clonotype. V gene TRBV12-3 or TRBV12-4 combines with J gene TRBJ2-2, with D unclear. V was clipped by 1 base and J by 1 base, with 4 bases between them. The CDR3 runs 14 residues. Written as DNA, the CDR3 is TGTGCCAGCAGTTTAGGGGGGAACACCGGGGAGCTGTTTTTT. As protein: CASSLGGNTGELFF.

The chain couples TRBV12-3 or TRBV12-4 to TRBJ1-5, with D unclear. V was cut by 7 bases and J by 5 bases, with 18 bases left in between. The CDR3 is 15 amino acids. The chain's CDR3 is CASNADGGRDQPQHF. The DNA of the CDR3 is TGTGCCAGCAACGCGGACGGAGGGAGGGATCAGCCCCAGCATTTT.

A few counts support this clonotype. This chain joins TRBV7-3 and TRBJ2-2, with TRBD2 matching over 12 bases. The germline V gene has CDR1 SGHTA and CDR2 FQGTGA. CDR3 size: 16 residues. V dropped 4 bases and J dropped 7; count of bases not matched to a gene: 7. The CDR3 bases are TGTGCCAGCAGCTCCCTAGCGGGAGGGCCCAGCGGGGAGCTGTTTTTT. Amino acid sequence: CASSSLAGGPSGELFF.

The genes are TRBV5-6 and TRBJ2-3, with D possibly being TRBD1 or TRBD2 (5 bases each). This CDR3 contains 13 residues. CDR1 is SGHDT, CDR2 YYEEEE, per germline. Trimming took off 4 bases at V and 6 bases at J, with 12 bases between the two ends. The CDR3 here is CASSRDLPDTQYF. The CDR3 nucleotides read TGTGCCAGCAGCCGGGACCTGCCCGATACGCAGTATTTT.

This clonotype was observed many times. The J gene is TRBJ1-5, the V gene TRBV28; a weak D match, TRBD1 (5 bases). Germline V lookup: CDR1 MDHEN, CDR2 SYDVKM. The CDR3 runs to 15 residues. Trimming shortened V by 3 bases and J by 4 bases, and 13 bases separated the two germline ends. CDR3: CASSFGTGQNQPQHF. CDR3 nucleotide sequence: TGTGCCAGCAGTTTCGGGACGGGGCAGAATCAGCCCCAGCATTTT.

This clonotype was counted at least ten times. The V gene is TRBV28, the J gene TRBJ2-1; TRBD1 matches 8 bases. In germline, CDR1 is MDHEN, CDR2 SYDVKM. The J segment lost 2 bases and the V segment lost 7 bases, leaving 7 bases of the junction unmatched. The CDR3 runs to 15 residues. Written as DNA, the CDR3 is TGTGCCAGCAAAACAGGGGGAGGACCCTACAATGAGCAGTTCTTC. The encoded protein is CASKTGGGPYNEQFF.

In its sample, this clonotype was seen many times. This rearrangement joins TRBV16 to TRBJ1-1, with a tentative D call TRBD1 (5 bases). This CDR3 comprises 12 residues. The V end was cut by 4 bases, the J end by 12 bases, with 15 bases between. Germline CDR1 is KGHSY and CDR2 is FQNENV. The CDR3 protein is CASSLTGTVSFF. The CDR3 bases are TGTGCCAGCAGCCTTACCGGGACCGTATCTTTCTTT.

The gene calls are TRBV11-2 and TRBJ2-3; 9 positions agree with TRBD1. Losses at the gene ends were 4 bases for V and 2 bases for J; bases not matched to a gene: 7. CDR1 is SGHAT and CDR2 is FQNNGV in the germline V gene. This CDR3 region has 16 residues. CDR3 nucleotide sequence: TGTGCCAGCAGCTCTTTAGGGACAGGGACCACAGATACGCAGTATTTT. Translated, it gives CASSSLGTGTTDTQYF.

The V and J genes are TRBV27 and TRBJ2-6; maybe TRBD1 (6 bases). The length of the CDR3 is 17 residues. Trimming took 7 bases from V and 1 from J, leaving 17 bases between them. The germline gives CDR1 MNHEY, CDR2 SMNVEV (reference sequence). This CDR3 reads CASTNRAVSSGANVLTF. The CDR3 DNA follows: TGTGCCAGCACGAACAGGGCAGTATCATCTGGGGCCAACGTCCTGACTTTC.

The rearrangement joins TRBV28 to TRBJ1-2; the match to TRBD1 covers 10 bases. Germline-derived CDR1 and CDR2 are MDHEN and SYDVKM. This CDR3 is 17 amino acids long. V lost 4 bases to trimming and J lost 1 base; unmatched junction nucleotides: 9. CDR3: CASSSGQGGDINYGYTF. In DNA, the CDR3 is TGTGCCAGCAGTTCCGGACAGGGGGGAGATATTAACTATGGCTACACCTTC.

The sample holds a few counts of this clonotype. J is TRBJ2-1 and V is TRBV18; 10 bases fit TRBD2. The CDR3 is made up of 17 amino acids. Germline CDR1 and CDR2: KGHSH and LQKENI. With 2 bases clipped from V and 8 bases from J, the junction kept 12 bases outside the gene matches. CDR3 sequence reads: CASSPSIEASGSDEQFF. CDR3 nucleotides: TGTGCCAGCTCACCATCAATCGAGGCTAGCGGGAGTGATGAGCAGTTCTTC.

J is TRBJ2-2 and V is TRBV20-1; D is perhaps TRBD1 (5 bases). Trimming cost V 4 bases and J 2 bases, with 11 bases left between them. The CDR3 has 14 residues. Germline CDR1 reads DFQATT; CDR2 reads SNEGSKA (reference sequence). CDR3 sequence (DNA): TGCAGTGCTAACCTAGGGGTCAACACCGGGGAGCTGTTTTTT. This sequence encodes CSANLGVNTGELFF.

The CDR3 DNA reads as TGTGCCAGCAGTGAAACTCGGGAAGGTGGAGCTTTCTTT. Amino acids: CASSETREGGAFF. The rearrangement links TRBV6-1 to TRBJ1-1; D remains unclear. V was pared by 2 bases and J by 10 bases, with 14 bases between. CDR3 size: 13 residues. Germline lookup yields CDR1 MNHNS and CDR2 SASEGT.

The chain combines TRBV1 with TRBJ1-1. TRBV1 is tagged as a pseudogene. The CDR3 spans 12 residues. The CDR3 here is CTSSLLTVEAFF. CDR3 coding DNA: TGCACCAGCAGCCTTCTCACAGTTGAAGCTTTCTTT.

A few counts support this clonotype. This chain uses TRBV29-1 with TRBJ1-4, with a weak D call TRBD1 (5 bases). Trimming removed 7 bases from V and 8 bases from J, with 17 bases in between. The CDR3 loop spans 13 amino acids. Germline CDR1 is SQVTM and CDR2 is ANQGSEA. The DNA of the CDR3 is TGCAGCGCTGAGGGGAGTCTGGGGGAAAAACTGTTTTTT. The encoded protein is CSAEGSLGEKLFF.

This chain joins TRBV5-1 and TRBJ1-6; TRBD1 might be the D (6 bases). Deletions cut 4 bases from V and 7 bases from J, with 15 bases between. The CDR3 totals 15 residues. The germline V gene encodes CDR1 SGHRS and CDR2 YFSETQ. CDR3 in DNA: TGCGCCAGCAGCCTGGCGGGGGCGAAGAATTCACCCCTCCACTTT. Its protein product is CASSLAGAKNSPLHF.

There are many counts of this clonotype. The chain carries TRBV24-1 and TRBJ2-3, with D possibly matching TRBD2 (6 bases). CDR1 and CDR2 (germline): KGHDR, SFDVKD. CDR3 length: 15 amino acids. V shed 3 bases and J shed 5 bases, with 14 bases lying between them. The CDR3 coding sequence is TGTGCCACCAGTGATCCAACTAGCAATGGAGATACGCAGTATTTT. Protein: CATSDPTSNGDTQYF.

The chain uses TRBV3-1 and TRBJ2-2; 8 bases line up with TRBD2. Germline V gene lookup returns CDR1 LGHDT and CDR2 YNNKEL (reference sequence). Trimming at V came to 4 bases and at J to 3 bases, leaving 10 bases not matched to a gene. The CDR3 has 17 residues. The CDR3 sequence: CASSPRTGGRYTGELFF. The DNA for the CDR3 is TGTGCCAGCAGCCCCCGGACGGGAGGGAGGTACACCGGGGAGCTGTTTTTT.

This clonotype was detected only a few times. The genes are TRBV18 and TRBJ2-7; D is uncertain. The CDR3 covers 15 residues. V was pared by 0 bases and J by 0 bases, with 9 bases between. Germline V CDR1 and CDR2: KGHSH, LQKENI. CDR3 amino acids: CASSPPSRSSYEQYF. Written as DNA, the CDR3 is TGTGCCAGCTCACCACCATCCAGGAGCTCCTACGAGCAGTACTTC.

This rearrangement joins TRBV7-8 to TRBJ1-5; TRBD1 is a possible D gene (5 bases). CDR1 SGHVS and CDR2 FQNEAQ come from the germline V gene. CDR3 length equals 16 residues. V was trimmed by 5 bases and J by 0 bases, leaving 14 bases between them. This CDR3 is CASSRRGRDSNQPQHF. The CDR3 bases are TGTGCCAGCAGCCGGAGGGGTCGGGATAGCAATCAGCCCCAGCATTTT. The variable domain in full, with the rest retrieved from reference TRBV7-8 and TRBJ1-5, is GAGVSQSPRYKVAKRGQDVALRCDPISGHVSLFWYQQALGQGPEFLTYFQNEAQLDKSGLPSDRFFAERPEGSVSTLKIQRTQQEDSAVYLCASSRRGRDSNQPQHFGDGTRLSIL.